This T cell receptor beta chain is drawn from a study of Graves' ophthalmopathy and Graves' hyperthyroidism. Comments on this clonotype: As yet, its antigen is unknown. This CDR3 is missing its conserved last phenylalanine or tryptophan, likely due to a read error.

TCR beta CDR3 regions were amplified from RNA transcripts. HTBI-primed first-round RT-PCR preceded second-round multiplex PCR. From the multiplex PCR reads, TCRdb called clonotypes with MiXCR, one entry per CDR3 protein. Among approximately 700,000 distinct CDR3 sequences listed, 35% to 45% were seen once. Study-wide results and limits: Blood also harbored most expanded thyroid clonotypes above 0.001 frequency.

Germline assignment: CDR1 SGHAT and CDR2 FQNNGV. This CDR3 comprises 12 residues. V was shortened by 5 bases and J by 10 bases, with 14 bases between the two germline ends. The sequenced sample was peripheral blood. The source of this sequence is an adult man with Graves' ophthalmopathy. This sequence joins TRBV11-2 and TRBJ2-5; D remains ambiguous. The DNA for the CDR3 is TGTGCCAGCAGCGGGGTCTCGAAGAACCAGTACTGC. Its protein product is CASSGVSKNQYC.